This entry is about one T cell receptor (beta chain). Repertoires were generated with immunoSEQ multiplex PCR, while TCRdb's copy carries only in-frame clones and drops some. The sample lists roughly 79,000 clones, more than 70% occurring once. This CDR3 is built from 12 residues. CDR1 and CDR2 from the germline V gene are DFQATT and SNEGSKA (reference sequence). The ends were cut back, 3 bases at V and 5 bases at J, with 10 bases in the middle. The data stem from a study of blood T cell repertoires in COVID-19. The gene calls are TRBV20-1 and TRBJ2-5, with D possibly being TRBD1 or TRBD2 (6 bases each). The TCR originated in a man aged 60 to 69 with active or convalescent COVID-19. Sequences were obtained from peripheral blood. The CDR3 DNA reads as TGCAGTGCTAGTGGGGGGCGGGAGACCCAGTACTTC. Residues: CSASGGRETQYF.